This T cell receptor (beta chain) stems from a study of shared clonotypes between healthy human individuals. Study context: Each donor had three CD4 naive, three CD4 memory, two CD8 naive and one CD8 memory plate. Regarding the study as a whole: Clonotype sharing among donors was expected to depend on sequencing depth. Although depth was large, rarefaction showed that sequencing of the sorted subsets was incomplete.

CDR1 GTSNPN and CDR2 SVGIG come from the germline V gene (reference sequence). The V end was cut by 3 bases, the J end by 6 bases, with 15 bases between. CDR3 length equals 13 residues. The table came from immunoSEQ multiplex PCR; TCRdb's copy has only in-frame clones and leaves some out. Of 2 million to 2.5 million clones in the sample, 85% to 95% were seen once. Points on this clone: Antigen specificity is unknown.

CD45RO negativity and positive selection for CCR7 defined naive CD8 cells, a population that excluded terminally differentiated effector memory CD45RA+ cells. The receptor comes from a man aged 18 to 29 in good health. This chain connects TRBV30 to TRBJ2-7; D possibly matches TRBD1 or TRBD2 (5 bases each). Sequencing was performed on naive CD8+ T cells sorted from blood. This CDR3 reads CAWSPSGPSEQYF. Here the CDR3 DNA reads TGTGCCTGGAGCCCCTCGGGGCCGTCCGAGCAGTACTTC.